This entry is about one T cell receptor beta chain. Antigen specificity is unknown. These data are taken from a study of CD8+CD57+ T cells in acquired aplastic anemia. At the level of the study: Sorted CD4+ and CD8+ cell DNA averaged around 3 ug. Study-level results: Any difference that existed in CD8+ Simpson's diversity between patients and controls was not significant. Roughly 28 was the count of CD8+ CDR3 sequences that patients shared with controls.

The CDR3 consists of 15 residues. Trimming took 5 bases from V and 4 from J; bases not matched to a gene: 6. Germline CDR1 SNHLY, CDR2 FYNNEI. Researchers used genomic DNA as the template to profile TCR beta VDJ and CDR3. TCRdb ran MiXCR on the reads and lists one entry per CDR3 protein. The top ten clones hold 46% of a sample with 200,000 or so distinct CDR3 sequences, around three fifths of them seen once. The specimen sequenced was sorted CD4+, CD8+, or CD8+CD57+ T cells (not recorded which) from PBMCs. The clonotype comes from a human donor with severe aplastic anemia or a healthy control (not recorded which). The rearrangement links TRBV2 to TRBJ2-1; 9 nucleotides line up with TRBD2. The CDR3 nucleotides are TGTGCCAGCAGTTTAGCGGGAGTAAATTACAATGAGCAGTTCTTC. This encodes CASSLAGVNYNEQFF.